This T cell receptor beta chain was sequenced during a study of shared clonotypes between healthy human individuals. Study-level background: The plates for each donor numbered three CD4 naive, three CD4 memory, two CD8 naive and one CD8 memory. General study findings and limits: Few donors limited the genetic and exposure-history diversity represented.

Those who donated were healthy HIV-negative adults, with no recent acute infections or vaccinations reported. Note on this clone: The antigen remains undetermined.

Germline values: CDR1 SGHTA, CDR2 FQGTGA. Trimming took off 5 bases at V and 2 bases at J, with 12 bases between the two ends. The CDR3 runs 14 residues. How the authors handled the data: ImmunoSEQ junction-only sequences lacked quality scores, so their filtering differed. Sequencing used immunoSEQ multiplex PCR; TCRdb keeps in-frame clones, though not all of them. V and J calls and clone size are as listed in that table; D and trimming were resolved from the DNA. The sample has some 2.4 million clones; 90% to 95% are singletons. The chain uses TRBV7-3 and TRBJ2-5; D not certain. This clonotype was sampled from a man in his late teens or twenties in good health. Some clones in this sample may be carry-over from other donors' samples. Sequencing was carried out using naive CD4+ T cells from PBMCs. The subset denotes: CD45RA+ positively selected. CDR3 residues: CASSPVGDQETQYF. In DNA form, the CDR3 reads TGTGCCAGCAGCCCGGTTGGGGATCAAGAGACCCAGTACTTC.